This is a list of T cell receptor beta chains from one sample in a study of T cells after posttransplantation cyclophosphamide. TCRdb's table, derived via immunoSEQ multiplex PCR, lists solely in-frame clones and lacks some. In the table there are around 40,000 clones, 90% of which are singletons. The sequencing here drew on PBMCs, taken about 62 days after allogeneic stem cell transplant with posttransplant cyclophosphamide. Receptor source: a male patient in his sixties who received an allogeneic stem cell transplant from a related donor and was CMV-positive. The graft donor may have contributed some T cells. CDR3s include the opening cysteine and the closing phenylalanine or tryptophan. The order of the fields is clone size, D gene, V gene, J gene, CDR3 protein, CDR3 DNA. A D gene is named only where the DNA matches it firmly. The size entry is marked missing in some rows and otherwise reads once, few, many or a size class.

>once|TRBD2|TRBV6-1|TRBJ2-5
CASSEVSAGQETQYF
TGTGCCAGCAGTGAAGTCTCAGCGGGGCAGGAGACCCAGTACTTC
>.|.|TRBV21-1|TRBJ1-4
CASSFSSGATNEKLFF
TGTGCCAGCAGCTTCTCGTCGGGTGCAACTAATGAAAAACTGTTTTTT
>.|.|TRBV27|TRBJ1-1
CASSSVGGRGPEAFF
TGTGCCAGCAGCTCGGTGGGTGGCAGGGGTCCTGAAGCTTTCTTT
>.|TRBD1|TRBV11-2|TRBJ1-1
CASRQIQGVAEAFF
TGTGCCAGCAGGCAAATACAGGGGGTGGCTGAAGCTTTCTTT
>.|.|TRBV29-1|TRBJ1-2
CSVEGGQTKNYGYTF
TGCAGCGTTGAAGGGGGACAAACCAAAAACTATGGCTACACCTTC
>.|TRBD1|TRBV6-1|TRBJ1-5
CASIPGQGFYPQHF
TGTGCCAGCATCCCGGGACAGGGGTTTTACCCCCAGCATTTT
>.|TRBD2|TRBV30|TRBJ2-1
CAWSRPPGGGYNEQFF
TGTGCCTGGAGCCGACCCCCCGGGGGGGGGTACAATGAGCAGTTCTTC
>.|TRBD2|TRBV14|TRBJ2-3
CASSHRPLAGARPIQYF
TGTGCCAGCAGCCACAGGCCACTAGCGGGGGCCCGGCCTATACAGTATTTT
>.|.|TRBV5-1|TRBJ2-4
CASSGSVAKNIQYF
TGCGCCAGCAGCGGTTCGGTAGCCAAAAACATTCAGTACTTC
>few|TRBD1|TRBV9|TRBJ1-1
CASSESQGARNTEAFF
TGTGCCAGCAGCGAGTCCCAGGGGGCGCGAAACACTGAAGCTTTCTTT
>.|.|TRBV30|TRBJ1-2
CAWSQGYGYTF
TGTGCCTGGAGCCAGGGGTATGGCTACACCTTC